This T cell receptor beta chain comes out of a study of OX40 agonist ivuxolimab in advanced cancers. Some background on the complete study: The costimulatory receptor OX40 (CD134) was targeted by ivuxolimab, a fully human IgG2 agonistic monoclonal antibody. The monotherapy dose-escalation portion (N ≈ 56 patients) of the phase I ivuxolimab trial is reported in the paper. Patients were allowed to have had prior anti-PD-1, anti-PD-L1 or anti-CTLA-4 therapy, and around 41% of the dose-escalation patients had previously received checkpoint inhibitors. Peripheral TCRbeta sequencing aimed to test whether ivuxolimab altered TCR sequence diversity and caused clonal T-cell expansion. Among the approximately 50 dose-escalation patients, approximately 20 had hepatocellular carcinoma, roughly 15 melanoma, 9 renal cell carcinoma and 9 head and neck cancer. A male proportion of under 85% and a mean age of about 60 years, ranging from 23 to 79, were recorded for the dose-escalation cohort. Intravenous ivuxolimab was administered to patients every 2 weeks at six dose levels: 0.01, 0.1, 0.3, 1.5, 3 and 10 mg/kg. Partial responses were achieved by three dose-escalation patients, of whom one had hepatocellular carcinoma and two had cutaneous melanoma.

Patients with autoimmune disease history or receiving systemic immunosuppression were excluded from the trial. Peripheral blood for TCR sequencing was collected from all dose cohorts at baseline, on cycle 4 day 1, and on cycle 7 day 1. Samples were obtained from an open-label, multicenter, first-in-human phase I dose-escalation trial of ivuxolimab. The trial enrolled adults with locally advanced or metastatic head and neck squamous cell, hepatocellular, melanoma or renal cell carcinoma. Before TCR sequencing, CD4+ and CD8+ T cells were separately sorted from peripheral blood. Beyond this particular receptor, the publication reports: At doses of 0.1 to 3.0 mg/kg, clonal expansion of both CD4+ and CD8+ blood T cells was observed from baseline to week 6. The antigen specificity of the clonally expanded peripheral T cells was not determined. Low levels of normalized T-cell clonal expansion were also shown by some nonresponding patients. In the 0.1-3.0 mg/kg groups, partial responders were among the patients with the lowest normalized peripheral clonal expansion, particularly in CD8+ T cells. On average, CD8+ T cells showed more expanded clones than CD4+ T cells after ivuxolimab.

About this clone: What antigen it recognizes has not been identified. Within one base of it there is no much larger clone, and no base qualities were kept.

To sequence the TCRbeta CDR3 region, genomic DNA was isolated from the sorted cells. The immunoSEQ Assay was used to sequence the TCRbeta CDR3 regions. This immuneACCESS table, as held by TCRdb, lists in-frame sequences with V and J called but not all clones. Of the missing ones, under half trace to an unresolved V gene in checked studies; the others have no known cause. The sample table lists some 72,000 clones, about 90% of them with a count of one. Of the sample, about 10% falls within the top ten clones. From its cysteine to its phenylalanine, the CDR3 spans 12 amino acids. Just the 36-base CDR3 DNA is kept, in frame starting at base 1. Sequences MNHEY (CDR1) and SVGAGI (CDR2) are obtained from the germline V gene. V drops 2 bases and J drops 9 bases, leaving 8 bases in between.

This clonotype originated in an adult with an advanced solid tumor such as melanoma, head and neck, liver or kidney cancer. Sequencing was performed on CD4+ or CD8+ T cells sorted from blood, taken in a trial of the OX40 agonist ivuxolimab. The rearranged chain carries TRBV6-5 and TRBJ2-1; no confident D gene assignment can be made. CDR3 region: CASSYGEGEQFF. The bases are TGTGCCAGCAGTTACGGGGAAGGTGAGCAGTTCTTC.